This paragraph reports one T cell receptor (beta chain). Its antigen is not known. V lost 5 bases, J lost 7 bases, and 11 bases stayed unmatched. CDR3 length equals 15 residues. Germline loops: CDR1 MNHEY, CDR2 SVGAGI. The data derive from a study of cytomegalovirus exposure and HLA in healthy donors. Study conclusions and caveats: CMV antigen specificity was confirmed in vitro for a few CMV-associated chains.

The assay was immunoSEQ multiplex PCR, and TCRdb's table has in-frame clones only and misses some. The sample lists about 98,000 clones; roughly 87% were seen once. The chain carries TRBV6-5 and TRBJ1-5, with TRBD1 matching 7 bases. Sequenced sample: PBMCs. The clonotype originates from a woman in her thirties in good health and CMV-seronegative. The CDR3 loop reads CASSQHRGLRQPQHF. DNA for the CDR3: TGTGCCAGCAGTCAACACAGGGGTCTCAGGCAGCCCCAGCATTTT.